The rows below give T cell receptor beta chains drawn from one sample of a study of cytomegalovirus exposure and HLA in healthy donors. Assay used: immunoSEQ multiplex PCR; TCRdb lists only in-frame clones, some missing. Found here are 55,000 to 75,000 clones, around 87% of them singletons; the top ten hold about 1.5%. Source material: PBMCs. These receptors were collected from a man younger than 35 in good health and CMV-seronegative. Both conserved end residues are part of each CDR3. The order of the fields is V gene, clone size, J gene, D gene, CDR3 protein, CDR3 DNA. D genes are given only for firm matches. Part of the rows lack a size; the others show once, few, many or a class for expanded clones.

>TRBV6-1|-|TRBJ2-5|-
CAGGVSAGETQYF
TGTGCAGGGGGGGTTTCCGCGGGGGAGACCCAGTACTTC
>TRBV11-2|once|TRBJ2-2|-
CASSSTSSAGELFF
TGTGCCAGCAGCTCGACTAGTAGCGCCGGGGAGCTGTTTTTT
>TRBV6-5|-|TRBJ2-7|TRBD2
CASSYLTSGDEQYF
TGTGCCAGCAGTTACTTGACTAGCGGGGACGAGCAGTACTTC
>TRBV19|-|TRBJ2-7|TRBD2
CASSFRDYYEQYF
TGTGCCAGTAGTTTCCGGGACTACTACGAGCAGTACTTC
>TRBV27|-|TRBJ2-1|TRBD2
CATLGLAGPNEQFF
TGTGCCACCTTGGGACTAGCGGGTCCCAATGAGCAGTTCTTC
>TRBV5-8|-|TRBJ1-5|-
CASSLGLVQPQHF
TGTGCCAGCAGCTTGGGTCTCGTTCAGCCCCAGCATTTT
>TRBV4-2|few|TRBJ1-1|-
CASSQVTRLNTEAFF
TGTGCCAGCAGCCAAGTTACCAGATTGAACACTGAAGCTTTCTTT
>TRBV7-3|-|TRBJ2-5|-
CASSATGEEETQYF
TGTGCCAGCAGCGCAACAGGGGAGGAAGAGACCCAGTACTTC
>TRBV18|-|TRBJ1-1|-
CASSPPEEPEAFF
TGTGCCAGCTCACCACCGGAGGAACCTGAAGCTTTCTTT
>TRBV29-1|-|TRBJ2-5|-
CSVEWNRQYQETQYF
TGCAGCGTTGAATGGAACAGACAGTACCAAGAGACCCAGTACTTC
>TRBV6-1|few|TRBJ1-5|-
CASRSGVQPQHF
TGTGCCAGTAGATCAGGGGTTCAGCCCCAGCATTTT
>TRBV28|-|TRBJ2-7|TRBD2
CASMGRAGASYEQYF
TGTGCCAGCATGGGGAGAGCGGGGGCCTCCTACGAGCAGTACTTC
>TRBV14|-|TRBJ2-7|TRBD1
CASSPRTGYYEQYF
TGTGCCAGCAGCCCGCGGACAGGGTACTACGAGCAGTACTTC
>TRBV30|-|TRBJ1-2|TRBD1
CAREPQGNGYTF
TGTGCCCGGGAACCACAGGGGAATGGCTACACCTTC
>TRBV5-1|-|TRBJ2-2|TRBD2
CASSTSSGGNTGELFF
TGCGCCAGCAGCACCTCTAGCGGGGGGAACACCGGGGAGCTGTTTTTT
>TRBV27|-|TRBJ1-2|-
CASSYLIDRDYTF
TGTGCCAGCAGTTATCTGATCGACCGGGACTACACCTTC
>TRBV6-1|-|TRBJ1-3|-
CASSSDFDRTIYF
TGTGCCAGCAGTTCGGACTTCGACAGGACCATATATTTT
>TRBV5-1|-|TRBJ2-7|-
CASSPGEGVLYEQYF
TGCGCCAGCAGCCCCGGGGAGGGGGTATTATACGAGCAGTACTTC
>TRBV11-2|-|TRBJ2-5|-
CASSLVWTDQETQYF
TGTGCCAGCAGCTTAGTTTGGACAGACCAAGAGACCCAGTACTTC
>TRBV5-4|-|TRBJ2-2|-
CASSDQGPNTGELFF
TGTGCCAGCAGCGATCAGGGTCCGAACACCGGGGAGCTGTTTTTT
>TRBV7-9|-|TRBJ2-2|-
CASSSPGWTFPSTGELFF
TGTGCCAGCAGCTCTCCCGGGTGGACTTTCCCTTCGACCGGGGAGCTGTTTTTT
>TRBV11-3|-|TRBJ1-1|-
CASSLGLVKETEAFF
TGTGCCAGCAGCTTAGGGTTAGTAAAAGAGACTGAAGCTTTCTTT
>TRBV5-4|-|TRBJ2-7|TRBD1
CASSLVARGNSYEQYF
TGTGCCAGCAGCTTGGTCGCCAGGGGGAACTCCTACGAGCAGTACTTC
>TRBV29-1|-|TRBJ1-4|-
CSARQVGINEKLFF
TGCAGCGCCCGACAGGTCGGGATTAATGAAAAACTGTTTTTT
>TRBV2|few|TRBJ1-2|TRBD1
CASIPTGTGNYGYTF
TGTGCCAGCATTCCCACCGGGACAGGGAACTATGGCTACACCTTC
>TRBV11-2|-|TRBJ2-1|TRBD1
CASNLQGVAYNEQFF
TGTGCCAGCAACCTACAGGGGGTTGCCTACAATGAGCAGTTCTTC
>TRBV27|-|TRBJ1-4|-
CASGLLEKLFF
TGTGCCAGCGGACTACTCGAAAAACTGTTTTTT